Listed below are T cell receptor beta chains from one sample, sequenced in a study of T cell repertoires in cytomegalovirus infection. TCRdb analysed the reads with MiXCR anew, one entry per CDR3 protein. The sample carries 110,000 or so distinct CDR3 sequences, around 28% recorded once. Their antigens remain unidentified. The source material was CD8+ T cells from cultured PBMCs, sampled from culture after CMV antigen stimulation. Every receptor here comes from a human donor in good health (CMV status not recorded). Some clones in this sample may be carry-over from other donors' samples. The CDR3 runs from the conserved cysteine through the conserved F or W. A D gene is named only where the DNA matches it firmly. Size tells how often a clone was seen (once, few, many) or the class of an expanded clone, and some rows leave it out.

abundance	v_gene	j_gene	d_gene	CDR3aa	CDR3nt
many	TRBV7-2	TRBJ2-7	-	CASSFQSVGFEQYF	TGTGCCAGCAGCTTCCAGTCAGTAGGGTTCGAGCAGTACTTC
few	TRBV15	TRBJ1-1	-	CATSPGAARFGYIEAFF	TGTGCCACCAGCCCCGGGGCAGCGCGGTTCGGCTACATTGAAGCTTTCTTT
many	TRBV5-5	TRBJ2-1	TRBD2	CASSLSGLAIYNEQFF	TGTGCCAGCAGCTTGTCGGGACTAGCGATCTACAATGAGCAGTTCTTC
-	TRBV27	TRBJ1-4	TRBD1	CASSRTGGFEKLFF	TGTGCCAGCAGTCGGACAGGGGGCTTCGAAAAACTGTTTTTT
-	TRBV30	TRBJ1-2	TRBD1	CAWSYGTGDGYTF	TGTGCCTGGAGCTACGGGACAGGGGATGGCTACACCTTC
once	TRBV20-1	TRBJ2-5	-	CSAEPRRPQETQYF	TGCAGTGCTGAACCTAGAAGACCTCAGGAGACCCAGTACTTC
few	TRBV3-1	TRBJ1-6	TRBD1	CASSQDSGTGGRSPLHF	TGTGCCAGCAGCCAAGATTCTGGGACAGGGGGGAGATCACCCCTCCACTTT
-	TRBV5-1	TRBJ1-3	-	CASSFGSGNTIYF	TGCGCCAGCAGCTTCGGTTCCGGAAACACCATATATTTT
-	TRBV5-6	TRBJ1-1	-	CASSLGVVNTEAFF	TGTGCCAGCAGCTTGGGCGTGGTGAACACTGAAGCTTTCTTT
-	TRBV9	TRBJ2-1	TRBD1	CASSVSTQGANNEQFF	TGTGCCAGCAGCGTCTCGACACAGGGGGCTAACAATGAGCAGTTCTTC
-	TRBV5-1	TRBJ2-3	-	CASSFNSADTQYF	TGCGCCAGCAGCTTTAACTCCGCAGATACGCAGTATTTT
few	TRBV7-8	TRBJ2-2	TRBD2	CASSLGAGGPNTGELFF	TGTGCCAGCAGCTTGGGAGCGGGGGGGCCGAACACCGGGGAGCTGTTTTTT
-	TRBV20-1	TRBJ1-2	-	CSAPTSRQGMDGYTF	TGCAGTGCCCCCACGTCCAGGCAGGGGATGGATGGCTACACCTTC
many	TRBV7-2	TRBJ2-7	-	CASSSEGAGGGYEQYF	TGTGCCAGCAGCTCGGAGGGGGCGGGGGGCGGCTACGAGCAGTACTTC
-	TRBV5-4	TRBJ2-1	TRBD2	CASKPTSGGSYNEQFF	TGTGCCAGCAAACCGACTAGCGGGGGATCCTACAATGAGCAGTTCTTC
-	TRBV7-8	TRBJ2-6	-	CASSSHDGDSGANVLTF	TGTGCCAGCAGCTCGCATGATGGGGACTCTGGGGCCAACGTCCTGACTTTC
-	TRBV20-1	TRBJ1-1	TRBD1	CSALRGQGNEAFF	TGCAGTGCGCTAAGGGGACAGGGAAATGAAGCTTTCTTT
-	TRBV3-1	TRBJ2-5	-	CASSQDRANQETQYF	TGTGCCAGCAGCCAAGATCGGGCGAACCAAGAGACCCAGTACTTC
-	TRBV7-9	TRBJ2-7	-	CASSSVLSQADEQYF	TGTGCCAGCAGCTCCGTGTTATCGCAGGCCGACGAGCAGTACTTC
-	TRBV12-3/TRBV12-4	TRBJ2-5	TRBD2	CASSLSGGALEETQYF	TGTGCCAGCAGTTTGAGCGGGGGGGCCCTCGAAGAGACCCAGTACTTC
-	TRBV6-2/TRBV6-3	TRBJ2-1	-	CASTIIANSYNEQFF	TGTGCCAGCACCATCATAGCGAACTCCTACAATGAGCAGTTCTTC
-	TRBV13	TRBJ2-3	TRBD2	CASSFTPLTGGAKDTQYF	TGTGCCAGCAGCTTCACCCCTTTGACGGGGGGTGCCAAGGATACGCAGTATTTT
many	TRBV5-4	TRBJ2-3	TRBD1	CASSLDRGLFTDTQYF	TGTGCCAGCAGTTTAGACAGGGGGCTGTTCACAGATACGCAGTATTTT
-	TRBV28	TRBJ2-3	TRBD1	CASTFLADRADTQYF	TGTGCCAGCACTTTCCTTGCCGACAGGGCGGATACGCAGTATTTT
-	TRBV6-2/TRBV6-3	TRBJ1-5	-	CASREIYGNQPQHF	TGTGCCAGCAGAGAGATTTATGGGAATCAGCCCCAGCATTTT
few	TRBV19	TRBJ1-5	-	CASSPFGGNQPQHF	TGTGCCAGTAGTCCCTTCGGCGGCAATCAGCCCCAGCATTTT
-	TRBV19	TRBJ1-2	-	CASSIDSGQIYYGYTF	TGTGCCAGTAGTATAGATTCCGGACAGATCTACTATGGCTACACCTTC
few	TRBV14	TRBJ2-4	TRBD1	CASSQGQGLAKNIQYF	TGTGCCAGCAGCCAAGGACAGGGGCTGGCCAAAAACATTCAGTACTTC
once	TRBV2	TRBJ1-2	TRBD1	CASSVITGGRYTF	TGTGCCAGCAGTGTAATCACAGGGGGCCGCTACACCTTC
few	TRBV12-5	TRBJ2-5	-	CASGLGNLETQYF	TGTGCTAGTGGTTTGGGGAACTTGGAGACCCAGTACTTC
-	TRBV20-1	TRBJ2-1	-	CSAREGAPYNEQFF	TGCAGTGCTAGGGAGGGGGCTCCCTACAATGAGCAGTTCTTC
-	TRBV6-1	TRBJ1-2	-	CASSESGGYTF	TGTGCCAGCAGTGAGAGCGGTGGCTACACCTTC
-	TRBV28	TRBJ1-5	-	CASSFSQPQHF	TGTGCCAGCAGTTTCAGTCAGCCCCAGCATTTT
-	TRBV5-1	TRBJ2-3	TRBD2	CASSPGTSGGVDTQYF	TGCGCCAGCAGCCCCGGGACTAGCGGGGGAGTAGATACGCAGTATTTT
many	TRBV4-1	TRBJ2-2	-	CASSQVQRDLGTGELFF	TGCGCCAGCAGCCAAGTACAGAGGGACTTGGGGACCGGGGAGCTGTTTTTT
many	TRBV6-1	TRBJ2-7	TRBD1	CASSDTGGAGYEQYF	TGTGCCAGCAGTGACACAGGGGGCGCGGGGTACGAGCAGTACTTC
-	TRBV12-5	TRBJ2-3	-	CASGLGAVPSTDTQYF	TGTGCTAGTGGTTTGGGAGCAGTCCCTAGCACAGATACGCAGTATTTT
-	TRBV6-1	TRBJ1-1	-	CASSEGGRGGGTEAFF	TGTGCCAGCAGTGAGGGGGGGAGGGGTGGAGGGACTGAAGCTTTCTTT
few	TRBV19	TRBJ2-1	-	CASSALAWITYNEQFF	TGTGCCAGTAGTGCGCTAGCGTGGATCACCTACAATGAGCAGTTCTTC
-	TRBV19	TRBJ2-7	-	CASSIDGGTGEQYF	TGTGCCAGTAGTATCGATGGGGGTACCGGAGAGCAGTACTTC
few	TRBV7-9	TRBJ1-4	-	CASSPTMAVWDEKLFF	TGTGCCAGCAGCCCCACCATGGCCGTGTGGGATGAAAAACTGTTTTTT
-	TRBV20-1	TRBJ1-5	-	CSASRGGYQPQHF	TGCAGTGCTAGTAGGGGAGGGTATCAGCCCCAGCATTTT
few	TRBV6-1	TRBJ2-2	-	CASSDLRVYPGELFF	TGTGCCAGCAGTGACCTCAGGGTTTATCCCGGGGAGCTGTTTTTT
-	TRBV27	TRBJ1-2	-	CASSLSPGFLGGYTF	TGTGCCAGCAGTTTATCTCCAGGCTTCCTTGGTGGCTACACCTTC
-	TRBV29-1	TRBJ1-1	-	CSVEEALNTEAFF	TGCAGCGTTGAAGAGGCACTCAACACTGAAGCTTTCTTT
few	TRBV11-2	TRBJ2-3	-	CASKLLRGATDTQYF	TGTGCCAGCAAGCTTTTAAGGGGGGCCACAGATACGCAGTATTTT